Below, 10 T cell receptor beta chains from the same sample are listed, as sequenced in a study of identical twins. Using its own MiXCR run on the 5' RACE reads, TCRdb lists one record per CDR3 protein. The profile shows about 390,000 distinct CDR3 sequences, 8.5% to 10% of them singletons. Sequencing used naive T cells sorted from blood. These receptor sequences come from a woman aged 50 to 60 in good health.

The rearrangement links TRBV4-2 to TRBJ1-3; no clear D. V lost 4 bases and J 4 bases, leaving 17 bases between the germline ends. Germline-derived CDR1 and CDR2 are LGHNA and YNFKEQ. This CDR3 region has 16 residues. For the CDR3, the DNA is TGTGCCAGCAGCCGGCCGCAGGCTCGGAGGGGAAACACCATATATTTT. The encoded protein is CASSRPQARRGNTIYF.

This clonotype has just a few counts. CDR3 bases: TGTGCCAGCGACGGGAACACTGAAGCTTTCTTT. As protein: CASDGNTEAFF. This chain links TRBV12-3 or TRBV12-4 with TRBJ1-1; D gene ambiguous. The CDR3 runs 11 residues. Trimming pared 8 bases from V and 1 base from J, leaving 5 bases between.

This chain uses TRBV19 with TRBJ2-7; D gene ambiguous. Germline loops: CDR1 LNHDA, CDR2 SQIVND (reference sequence). This CDR3 contains 14 residues. Trimming shortened V by 6 bases and J by 3 bases, and 15 bases separated the two germline ends. CDR3 in amino acids: CASRQSPGSYEQYF. DNA for the CDR3: TGTGCCAGTAGACAGTCGCCAGGTAGCTACGAGCAGTACTTC. Combining the CDR3 with reference TRBV19 and TRBJ2-7 gives the whole variable domain DGGITQSPKYLFRKEGQNVTLSCEQNLNHDAMYWYRQDPGQGLRLIYYSQIVNDFQKGDIAEGYSVSREKKESFPLTVTSAQKNPTAFYLCASRQSPGSYEQYFGPGTRLTVT.

In this sample, this clonotype turned up many times. CDR3 sequence: CASSLYLADYNEQFF. The CDR3 DNA reads as TGTGCCAGCAGCTTATATTTAGCGGACTACAATGAGCAGTTCTTC. The chain has TRBV7-8 and TRBJ2-1; D may be TRBD2 (6 bases). V gave up 2 bases and J gave up 3 bases, with 11 bases separating them. The CDR3 runs 15 residues. Germline V lookup: CDR1 SGHVS, CDR2 FQNEAQ.

This clonotype was seen more than once but under ten times. The V and J genes are TRBV12-3 or TRBV12-4 and TRBJ2-5, with 8 bases matching TRBD1. This CDR3 contains 15 residues. The ends lost 2 bases at V and 6 bases at J; junction bases unmatched: 8. Here the CDR3 DNA reads TGTGCCAGCAGTTTAATTGGGGACAGGAGGAAGACCCAGTACTTC. Translated: CASSLIGDRRKTQYF.

A few counts support this clonotype. The genes are TRBV20-1 and TRBJ2-3; D ambiguous. Germline V gene data show CDR1 as DFQATT and CDR2 as SNEGSKA (reference sequence). Deletions cut 2 bases from V and 0 bases from J, with 12 bases between. The CDR3 is made up of 15 amino acids. CDR3 sequence (DNA): TGCAGTGCTAGACATAGGGCACTTAGCACAGATACGCAGTATTTT. This sequence encodes CSARHRALSTDTQYF.

In this sample, this clonotype turned up a few times. This chain uses TRBV12-3 or TRBV12-4 with TRBJ2-5, with TRBD1 matching over 8 bases. The CDR3 length is 18 residues. V trimming: 0 bases; J trimming: 5 bases; junction bases outside the gene matches: 14. Written as DNA, the CDR3 is TGTGCCAGCAGTTTAGCCGGGGACAGGTACAGGGCCTCGGAGACCCAGTACTTC. Translated: CASSLAGDRYRASETQYF.

CDR3 loop: CASRLAGGPLDTQYF. DNA for the CDR3: TGTGCCAGCAGGCTAGCGGGAGGGCCCCTAGATACGCAGTATTTT. This sequence joins TRBV12-3 or TRBV12-4 and TRBJ2-3; 12 nucleotides align to TRBD2. The V segment lost 6 bases and the J segment 5 bases; nucleotides outside the gene matches: 6. The CDR3 has 15 residues.

This clonotype was detected ten times or more. The genes are TRBV20-1 and TRBJ1-2; D is ambiguous. Germline V gene sequence: CDR1 DFQATT, CDR2 SNEGSKA (reference sequence). The V end lost 5 bases, the J end lost 0 bases, and 10 bases lay between the germline ends. CDR3 length: 13 residues. CDR3 coding DNA: TGCAGTGCTGAGGTCGAAGCTAACTATGGCTACACCTTC. Protein sequence: CSAEVEANYGYTF.

This clonotype was seen ten or more times. The gene calls are TRBV12-3 or TRBV12-4 and TRBJ1-1; no clear D gene. CDR3 length equals 14 residues. V was shortened by 1 base and J by 4 bases, with 10 bases between the two germline ends. For the CDR3, the DNA is TGTGCCAGCAGTTTAGTCGGGCTTACCACTGAAGCTTTCTTT. This gives the protein CASSLVGLTTEAFF.